The clone carrying this TCR beta chain was found many times. TCRdb passed the RACE reads through MiXCR, listing each CDR3 protein once. The sample lists some 81,000 distinct CDR3 sequences, around 9.4% occurring once. Time point of the sample: healthy volunteer bleed at 6 weeks. Someone pulled total RNA out of unfractionated whole blood. These data are taken from a study of human T cells and chemical hapten exposure. V was cut by 3 bases and J by 10 bases, with 19 bases left in between. The CDR3 is 15 residues long. CDR1 KGHSH and CDR2 LQKENI come from the germline V gene. This receptor was taken from a female donor in good health. Some clones in this sample may be carry-over from other donors' samples. The V call is TRBV18, the J call TRBJ2-1, with TRBD2 as a possible D gene (5 bases). Sequenced sample: whole blood. Here the CDR3 reads CASSPEGFPWGEQFF. Written as DNA, the CDR3 is TGTGCCAGCTCACCTGAGGGATTCCCCTGGGGAGAGCAGTTCTTC.